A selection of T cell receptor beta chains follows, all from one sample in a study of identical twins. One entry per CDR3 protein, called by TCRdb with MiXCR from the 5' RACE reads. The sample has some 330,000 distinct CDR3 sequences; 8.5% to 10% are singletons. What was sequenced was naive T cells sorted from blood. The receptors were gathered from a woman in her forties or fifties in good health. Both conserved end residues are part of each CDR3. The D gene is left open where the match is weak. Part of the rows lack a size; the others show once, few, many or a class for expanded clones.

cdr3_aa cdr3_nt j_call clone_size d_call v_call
CASSLDTGGLTDTQYF TGTGCCAGCAGCTTAGATACAGGGGGCTTAACAGATACGCAGTATTTT TRBJ2-3 . TRBD1 TRBV7-6
CASSLIFLGDGMNTEAFF TGTGCCAGCAGCCTTATTTTTTTGGGGGACGGTATGAACACTGAAGCTTTCTTT TRBJ1-1 . . TRBV7-6
CASRAGLAGQETQYF TGTGCCAGCAGGGCAGGACTAGCGGGACAAGAGACCCAGTACTTC TRBJ2-5 few TRBD2 TRBV12-3/TRBV12-4
CASSSGTGLTGANVLTF TGTGCCAGCAGCTCCGGGACAGGGTTGACTGGGGCCAACGTCCTGACTTTC TRBJ2-6 . TRBD1 TRBV7-9
CATSRDRQVNEQFF TGTGCCACCAGCAGAGATCGACAGGTCAATGAGCAGTTCTTC TRBJ2-1 many . TRBV15
CASSLWGASGDTQYF TGTGCCAGCAGCTTATGGGGGGCATCTGGAGATACGCAGTATTTT TRBJ2-3 many . TRBV7-8
CASSLARAAGNTIYF TGTGCCAGCAGCTTAGCGCGGGCAGCTGGAAACACCATATATTTT TRBJ1-3 . . TRBV7-8
CASSLGANQPQHF TGTGCCAGCAGTTTAGGAGCCAATCAGCCCCAGCATTTT TRBJ1-5 many . TRBV12-3/TRBV12-4
CASSRIGGQPQHF TGCGCCAGCAGCCGCATCGGAGGTCAGCCCCAGCATTTT TRBJ1-5 many . TRBV4-1
CAWSSRLQDTQYF TGTGCCTGGAGTTCCCGACTGCAAGATACGCAGTATTTT TRBJ2-3 . . TRBV30
CASSVEGTSGTEQYF TGTGCCAGCAGCGTAGAAGGAACTAGCGGGACCGAGCAGTACTTC TRBJ2-7 few TRBD2 TRBV9
CASTPGRRGDTQYF TGTGCCAGCACCCCCGGCAGGCGGGGAGATACGCAGTATTTT TRBJ2-3 . . TRBV12-3/TRBV12-4
CASNLEGGETQYF TGTGCCAGCAACCTGGAGGGGGGAGAGACCCAGTACTTC TRBJ2-5 few . TRBV12-3/TRBV12-4
CSAPRVLAGGSTDTQYF TGCAGTGCCCCTAGGGTCCTAGCGGGAGGGTCCACAGATACGCAGTATTTT TRBJ2-3 . TRBD2 TRBV20-1
CASSQPGQGYEQYF TGCGCCAGCAGCCAACCCGGACAGGGCTACGAGCAGTACTTC TRBJ2-7 many TRBD1 TRBV4-1
CASSPRTGRNEQFF TGTGCCAGCAGTCCCCGGACAGGGCGGAATGAGCAGTTCTTC TRBJ2-1 . TRBD1 TRBV6-9
CASSGGLVETQYF TGCGCCAGCAGCGGGGGACTAGTAGAGACCCAGTACTTC TRBJ2-5 . TRBD2 TRBV5-1
CASSNGETQYF TGTGCCAGCTCGAATGGTGAGACCCAGTACTTC TRBJ2-5 . . TRBV6-5
CAAPWGNTEAFF TGTGCCGCACCGTGGGGGAACACTGAAGCTTTCTTT TRBJ1-1 . . TRBV6-1
CSVSGRLGDTQYF TGCAGTGTTAGCGGGAGACTCGGCGATACGCAGTATTTT TRBJ2-3 few TRBD2 TRBV20-1
CASSLEIGSDQPQHF TGTGCCAGCAGTTTGGAAATAGGGTCCGATCAGCCCCAGCATTTT TRBJ1-5 many . TRBV12-3/TRBV12-4
CASSLFGDSNQPQHF TGTGCCAGCAGTTTATTCGGAGATAGCAATCAGCCCCAGCATTTT TRBJ1-5 few . TRBV12-3/TRBV12-4
CASSLARGEQFF TGCGCCAGCAGCTTGGCCCGTGGTGAGCAGTTCTTC TRBJ2-1 many . TRBV5-1
CASSQGLAVIFYEQYF TGTGCCAGCAGCCAAGGCCTAGCGGTTATCTTCTACGAGCAGTACTTC TRBJ2-7 few TRBD2 TRBV3-1
CASSQESGGGGELFF TGTGCCAGCAGCCAAGAATCAGGGGGTGGCGGGGAGCTGTTTTTT TRBJ2-2 many TRBD1 TRBV3-1
CSSLAGSSSYNEQFF TGCAGTTCCCTAGCGGGCTCTAGCTCCTACAATGAGCAGTTCTTC TRBJ2-1 . TRBD2 TRBV20-1
CASSLAGIQETQYF TGCGCCAGCAGCTTAGCCGGGATTCAAGAGACCCAGTACTTC TRBJ2-5 many . TRBV5-1
CASNGQGDNYGYTF TGTGCCAGCAACGGACAGGGAGACAACTATGGCTACACCTTC TRBJ1-2 few TRBD1 TRBV7-9
CSVYLGVAGVGDTQYF TGCAGCGTCTACCTCGGGGTAGCGGGAGTGGGAGATACGCAGTATTTT TRBJ2-3 few TRBD2 TRBV29-1
CSASALAGVSYNEQFF TGCAGTGCTAGTGCTCTAGCGGGAGTTTCCTACAATGAGCAGTTCTTC TRBJ2-1 many TRBD2 TRBV20-1
CASSEVASGNTIYF TGTGCCAGCAGTGAGGTAGCTTCTGGAAACACCATATATTTT TRBJ1-3 many . TRBV2
CASSNPGQGGNSPLHF TGCGCCAGCAGCAACCCCGGGCAGGGAGGGAATTCACCCCTCCACTTT TRBJ1-6 . . TRBV5-1
CASSHVHYEQYF TGTGCCAGCAGCCATGTCCACTACGAGCAGTACTTC TRBJ2-7 . . TRBV3-1
CASSPLRGQDWNEQFF TGCGCCAGCAGCCCTCTTCGCGGACAGGATTGGAATGAGCAGTTCTTC TRBJ2-1 few TRBD1 TRBV4-1
CASSFRGGRLAKNIQYF TGTGCCAGCAGTTTTCGTGGCGGGAGGCTAGCCAAAAACATTCAGTACTTC TRBJ2-4 few TRBD2 TRBV6-2/TRBV6-3
CASRTLRDPEAFF TGCGCCAGCAGAACTCTCCGGGATCCTGAAGCTTTCTTT TRBJ1-1 many . TRBV5-1
CASSQEVGAASSYEQYF TGCGCCAGCAGCCAAGAAGTCGGGGCCGCTAGCTCCTACGAGCAGTACTTC TRBJ2-7 . . TRBV4-1
CASSHAPYGGGAYEQYF TGTGCCAGCAGCCACGCACCTTACGGGGGTGGGGCCTACGAGCAGTACTTC TRBJ2-7 many . TRBV5-6
CSAKMNMNTEAFF TGCAGTGCTAAGATGAATATGAACACTGAAGCTTTCTTT TRBJ1-1 . . TRBV20-1
CASSQDHRKAEAFF TGTGCCAGCAGCCAAGATCATAGGAAGGCTGAAGCTTTCTTT TRBJ1-1 few . TRBV3-1
CASSFYGTGLFYGYTF TGCGCCAGCAGCTTCTACGGGACAGGGCTTTTCTATGGCTACACCTTC TRBJ1-2 many TRBD1 TRBV5-1
CSARIATAGELFF TGCAGTGCTAGGATAGCAACTGCCGGGGAGCTGTTTTTT TRBJ2-2 . . TRBV20-1
CASSFTADPYGYTF TGTGCCAGCAGTTTCACAGCGGACCCCTATGGCTACACCTTC TRBJ1-2 . . TRBV12-3/TRBV12-4
CASSFGQGYNEQFF TGTGCCAGCAGTTTCGGACAGGGTTACAATGAGCAGTTCTTC TRBJ2-1 many TRBD1 TRBV27
CASRKVTSTEAFF TGTGCCAGCAGAAAGGTCACGAGCACTGAAGCTTTCTTT TRBJ1-1 . . TRBV6-1
CASSYSEWGGYEQYF TGTGCCAGCAGTTACTCTGAGTGGGGGGGCTACGAGCAGTACTTC TRBJ2-7 . TRBD2 TRBV6-5
CASRSLRGPRAFF TGTGCCAGCAGATCCCTTAGGGGACCAAGGGCTTTCTTT TRBJ1-1 many . TRBV6-4
CASSLVRRLDYNEQFF TGCGCCAGCAGCTTGGTTAGGAGGCTCGACTACAATGAGCAGTTCTTC TRBJ2-1 many . TRBV5-1
CASSFGWASSYNEQFF TGCGCCAGCAGCTTCGGGTGGGCTAGCTCCTACAATGAGCAGTTCTTC TRBJ2-1 many . TRBV5-1
CASSLGTGGSDEKLFF TGTGCCAGCAGCTTAGGGACAGGGGGCTCGGATGAAAAACTGTTTTTT TRBJ1-4 many TRBD1 TRBV13
CASSRNPGNEQFF TGCGCCAGCAGCCGGAACCCGGGAAATGAGCAGTTCTTC TRBJ2-1 many . TRBV5-1
CASSFLSGTDSYEQYF TGTGCCAGCAGTTTCCTTTCCGGGACAGACTCCTACGAGCAGTACTTC TRBJ2-7 . TRBD1 TRBV6-5
CSSRQALYQETQYF TGCAGCTCCCGACAAGCATTGTACCAAGAGACCCAGTACTTC TRBJ2-5 . . TRBV29-1
CASSLGAGARLEAFF TGCGCCAGCAGCCTCGGGGCGGGGGCGCGTCTTGAAGCTTTCTTT TRBJ1-1 many . TRBV5-1
CSVGSGSYEQYF TGCAGCGTTGGCTCGGGCTCCTACGAGCAGTACTTC TRBJ2-7 many . TRBV29-1
CASSPTPRDEQFF TGTGCCAGCAGCCCGACCCCTAGAGATGAGCAGTTCTTC TRBJ2-1 . . TRBV14
CASSPRTGQRDYEQYF TGCGCCAGCAGCCCCCGAACGGGCCAGCGCGACTACGAGCAGTACTTC TRBJ2-7 many . TRBV4-1
CSAGTSGWGEQYF TGCAGTGCTGGCACTAGCGGGTGGGGTGAGCAGTACTTC TRBJ2-7 . TRBD2 TRBV20-1
CASCRGSYEQYF TGTGCCAGCTGTCGGGGCTCCTACGAGCAGTACTTC TRBJ2-7 . . TRBV12-3/TRBV12-4
CASSLGGQRNSPLHF TGTGCCAGCAGTTTAGGGGGTCAGCGGAATTCACCCCTCCACTTT TRBJ1-6 many . TRBV12-3/TRBV12-4